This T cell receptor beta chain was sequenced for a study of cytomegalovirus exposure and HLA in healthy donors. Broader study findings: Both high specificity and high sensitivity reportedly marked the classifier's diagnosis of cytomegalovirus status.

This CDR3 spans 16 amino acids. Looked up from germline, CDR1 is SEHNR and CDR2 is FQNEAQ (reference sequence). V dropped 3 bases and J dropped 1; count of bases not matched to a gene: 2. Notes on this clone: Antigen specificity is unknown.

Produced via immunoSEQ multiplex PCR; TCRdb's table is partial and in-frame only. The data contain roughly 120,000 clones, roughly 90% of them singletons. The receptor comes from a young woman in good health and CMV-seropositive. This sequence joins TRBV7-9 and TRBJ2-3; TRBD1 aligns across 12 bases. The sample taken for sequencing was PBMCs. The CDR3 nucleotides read TGTGCCAGCAGCTTGGGGACAGGGGGCCGCACAGATACGCAGTATTTT. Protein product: CASSLGTGGRTDTQYF.